This T cell receptor beta chain emerged from a study of CD8 T cells in Susac syndrome. Study conclusions and caveats: An acknowledgment was made by the study that its TCR sequencing and HLA analysis involved relatively few individuals. The CD4+ T cell repertoires that were profiled in Susac syndrome showed no clonal expansion.

The authors sequenced TCR beta from blood CD8+ and CD4+ T cells. The ends were cut back, 4 bases at V and 6 bases at J, with 19 bases in the middle. The CDR3 spans 16 residues. The germline CDR1 and CDR2 sequences are SGHRS and YFSETQ. A word on this clonotype: The antigen is unknown.

RNA totalling roughly 0.45 to 1 ug underwent reverse transcription with random hexamers. Multiplex PCR with immunoSEQ amplified the TCR beta CDR3 across 54 Vbeta and 13 Jbeta. From the immunoSEQ multiplex PCR reads, TCRdb called clonotypes with MiXCR, one entry per CDR3 protein. The sample records 74,000 or so distinct CDR3 sequences, approximately 94% being singletons. The sample consisted of CD4+ T cells from PBMCs. This sequence was found in a human donor with Susac syndrome. The chain couples TRBV5-1 to TRBJ2-2, with a possible D match to TRBD2 (7 bases). CDR3 in amino acids: CASSAGGGGPPGELFF. CDR3 nucleotide sequence: TGCGCCAGCAGCGCTGGCGGGGGCGGCCCGCCCGGGGAGCTGTTTTTT. Complete variable domain (other parts from reference TRBV5-1 and TRBJ2-2): KAGVTQTPRYLIKTRGQQVTLSCSPISGHRSVSWYQQTPGQGLQFLFEYFSETQRNKGNFPGRFSGRQFSNSRSEMNVSTLELGDSALYLCASSAGGGGPPGELFFGEGSRLTVL.